Listed below are T cell receptor beta chains from one sample, sequenced in a study of cytomegalovirus exposure and HLA in healthy donors. Profiled with immunoSEQ multiplex PCR; TCRdb holds only in-frame clones, not every one. The sample contains roughly 140,000 clones, approximately 80% of which appear only once. Sequencing was done on a sample of PBMCs. The receptors shown here come from a middle-aged woman in good health and CMV-seropositive. Each CDR3 is given with its conserved first and last residue. A D gene is named only where the DNA matches it firmly. The size entry is marked missing in some rows and otherwise reads once, few, many or a size class.

-	TRBD2	TRBV5-4	TRBJ2-5	TGTGCCAGCAGCTTAGGGGGAGCGGGAGGCGAGACCCAGTACTTC	CASSLGGAGGETQYF
-	-	TRBV7-9	TRBJ1-1	TGTTCCAGCAGCTTTACAGAGAACACTGAAGCTTTCTTT	CSSSFTENTEAFF
-	TRBD1	TRBV7-9	TRBJ2-3	TGTGCCAGCAGGCCCGGGACAGCGGATACGCAGTATTTT	CASRPGTADTQYF
-	TRBD2	TRBV7-9	TRBJ2-3	TGTGCCAGCAGCCTCCCAACGGCGGGAGGGGCGGATACGCAGTATTTT	CASSLPTAGGADTQYF
-	-	TRBV28	TRBJ2-4	TGTGCCAGCAGTTTAGGGGGGTTCAAAAACATTCAGTACTTC	CASSLGGFKNIQYF
-	TRBD2	TRBV6-4	TRBJ2-2	TGTGCCAGCAGTCCCGGACTAGCGAACACCGGGGAGCTGTTTTTT	CASSPGLANTGELFF
-	-	TRBV7-9	TRBJ1-1	TGTGCCAGCAGCTTATTCTCCACTGAAGCTTTCTTT	CASSLFSTEAFF
-	-	TRBV18	TRBJ1-5	TGTGCCAGCTCACCCGACGGGGTCAATCAGCCCCAGCATTTT	CASSPDGVNQPQHF
-	-	TRBV4-3	TRBJ2-7	TGCGCCAGCAGCCAAGTAAGCGGCGAGCAGTACTTC	CASSQVSGEQYF
-	-	TRBV2	TRBJ1-1	TGTGCCAGCAGTGCGGAGGGCCGGGGCACTGAAGCTTTCTTT	CASSAEGRGTEAFF
-	TRBD2	TRBV5-1	TRBJ2-3	TGCGCCAGCAGCCCTCCGGGGGGACTAGCGGGGGACATAGATACGCAGTATTTT	CASSPPGGLAGDIDTQYF
-	-	TRBV29-1	TRBJ2-3	TGCAGCGTTGAAACTAGGGCTAGCTATACGCAGTATTTT	CSVETRASYTQYF
-	-	TRBV7-3	TRBJ2-3	TGTGCCAGCAGCCCCGGCTCGTGGGGGCGCACAGATACGCAGTATTTT	CASSPGSWGRTDTQYF
-	-	TRBV6-1	TRBJ2-7	TGTGCCAGCAGTGAAGGCCAGGGCTCCTACGAGCAGTACTTC	CASSEGQGSYEQYF
-	TRBD1	TRBV4-1	TRBJ2-7	TGCGCCAGCAGCCCAGAGGTCGTTGGGACAGGGTCTAGTGGCTACGAGCAGTACTTC	CASSPEVVGTGSSGYEQYF
-	TRBD2	TRBV28	TRBJ2-3	TGTGCCAGCAGTCACACCCTAGCGGGGGGGAGCACAGATACGCAGTATTTT	CASSHTLAGGSTDTQYF
-	TRBD2	TRBV6-1	TRBJ2-7	TGTGCCAGCATCGGCGGGAGCAACTACGAGCAGTACTTC	CASIGGSNYEQYF
-	-	TRBV6-5	TRBJ2-1	TGTGCCAGCTCCCTAAGTGGGGGGAATGAGCAGTTCTTC	CASSLSGGNEQFF
once	TRBD1	TRBV7-6	TRBJ2-5	TGTGCCAGCAGCCGAGACAGGGGACAGACCCAGTACTTC	CASSRDRGQTQYF
-	TRBD1	TRBV7-8	TRBJ2-1	TGTGCCAGCAGCCTTACAGGGGGCGAGTACAATGAGCAGTTCTTC	CASSLTGGEYNEQFF
-	TRBD2	TRBV28	TRBJ2-1	TGTGCCAGCAGTTCTGGGACTAGCGGGGGGGCTAACAATGAGCAGTTCTTC	CASSSGTSGGANNEQFF
many	-	TRBV10-3	TRBJ1-6	TGTGCCATCAGTGACGAGGGGGCCTATAATTCACCCCTCCACTTT	CAISDEGAYNSPLHF
-	TRBD2	TRBV5-6	TRBJ2-3	TGTGCCAGCAGCGGGGCGGGGGGTGGAGATACGCAGTATTTT	CASSGAGGGDTQYF
-	TRBD2	TRBV6-6	TRBJ2-3	TGTGCCAGCAGTCCCCGACTAGCGGTGGTAGATACGCAGTATTTT	CASSPRLAVVDTQYF
-	TRBD1	TRBV4-3	TRBJ2-7	TGCGCCAGCAGCCAAGGGACAGGTACCTACGAGCAGTACTTC	CASSQGTGTYEQYF
-	-	TRBV6-5	TRBJ2-3	TGTGCCAGCAGTTACTCGATGTCGGGAGATACGCAGTATTTT	CASSYSMSGDTQYF
few	TRBD2	TRBV5-1	TRBJ2-7	TGCGCCAGCAGCTTCCCTGCTATTCGAGGACTAGCGGGAGTCGTCGAGCAGTACTTC	CASSFPAIRGLAGVVEQYF
-	TRBD1	TRBV30	TRBJ1-2	TGTGCCTGGAGGGCAGGGGGCTTCTATGGCTACACCTTC	CAWRAGGFYGYTF